These 5 T cell receptor beta chains share one sample of origin, sequenced in a study of blood T cell repertoires in COVID-19. Data came from immunoSEQ multiplex PCR; TCRdb stores just in-frame clones and leaves some out. The repertoire holds around 130,000 clones, with 75% to 90% as singletons. The sequenced material came from peripheral blood. These receptor sequences come from a middle-aged man with active or convalescent COVID-19.

The chain joins TRBV18 to TRBJ1-1, with 9 nucleotides matching TRBD1. CDR1 and CDR2 from the germline V gene are KGHSH and LQKENI. Unmatched junction bases numbered 4, after V lost 3 bases and J lost 5 bases. The length of the CDR3 is 14 residues. The CDR3 loop is CASSPRTGDTEAFF. In nucleotides, the CDR3 is TGTGCCAGCTCACCTCGGACAGGGGATACTGAAGCTTTCTTT.

This sequence joins TRBV19 and TRBJ1-2; D is ambiguous. This CDR3 comprises 16 residues. Deletions cut 5 bases from V and 8 bases from J, with 24 bases between. Germline loops: CDR1 LNHDA, CDR2 SQIVND (reference sequence). The DNA for the CDR3 is TGTGCCAGTAGTTGGGGAGCGGACTCTCTTAAGGTGGGCTACACCTTC. Protein product: CASSWGADSLKVGYTF.

This clone was picked up a small number of times. This rearrangement joins TRBV29-1 to TRBJ1-4, with 7 nucleotides matching TRBD1. Trimming took 6 bases from V and 5 from J; bases not matched to a gene: 9. The CDR3 contains 14 residues. The germline gives CDR1 SQVTM, CDR2 ANQGSEA. CDR3 loop: CSVGTALENEKLFF. The CDR3 DNA follows: TGCAGCGTCGGGACAGCGCTCGAAAATGAAAAACTGTTTTTT.

A single count supports this clone. The chain is built from TRBV15 and TRBJ2-1, with 8 bases aligning to TRBD2. This CDR3 region has 18 residues. Looked up from germline, CDR1 is LNHNV and CDR2 is YYDKDF (reference sequence). Trimming removed 1 base from V and 7 bases from J; junction bases left unmatched: 15. Here the CDR3 reads CATSRVTGVAGRGNEQFF. The DNA for the CDR3 is TGTGCCACCAGCAGAGTAACCGGGGTAGCGGGAAGAGGTAATGAGCAGTTCTTC. The variable domain in full, completed from reference TRBV15 and TRBJ2-1, reads DAMVIQNPRYQVTQFGKPVTLSCSQTLNHNVMYWYQQKSSQAPKLLFHYYDKDFNNEADTPDNFQSRRPNTSFCFLDIRSPGLGDTAMYLCATSRVTGVAGRGNEQFFGPGTRLTVL.

V is TRBV19 and J is TRBJ2-7; 9 nucleotides align to TRBD1. From germline, CDR1 is LNHDA and CDR2 SQIVND (reference sequence). V lost 7 bases to trimming and J lost 3 bases; unmatched junction nucleotides: 4. This CDR3 is built from 13 residues. CDR3 residues: CASKGQGYYEQYF. The CDR3 nucleotides are TGTGCCAGTAAGGGACAGGGTTACTACGAGCAGTACTTC. Filled out from reference TRBV19 and TRBJ2-7, the complete variable domain reads DGGITQSPKYLFRKEGQNVTLSCEQNLNHDAMYWYRQDPGQGLRLIYYSQIVNDFQKGDIAEGYSVSREKKESFPLTVTSAQKNPTAFYLCASKGQGYYEQYFGPGTRLTVT.